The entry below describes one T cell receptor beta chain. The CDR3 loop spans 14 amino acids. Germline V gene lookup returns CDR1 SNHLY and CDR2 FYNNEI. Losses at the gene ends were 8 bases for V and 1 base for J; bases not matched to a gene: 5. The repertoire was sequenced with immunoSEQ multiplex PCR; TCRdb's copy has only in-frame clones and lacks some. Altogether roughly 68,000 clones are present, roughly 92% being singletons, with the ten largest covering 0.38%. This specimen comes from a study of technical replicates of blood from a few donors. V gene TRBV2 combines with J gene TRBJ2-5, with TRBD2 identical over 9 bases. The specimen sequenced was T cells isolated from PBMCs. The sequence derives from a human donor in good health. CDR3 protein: CASAGLAAQETQYF. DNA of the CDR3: TGTGCCAGCGCGGGACTAGCAGCCCAAGAGACCCAGTACTTC.